The T cell receptor beta chain described here comes from a study of human T cells and chemical hapten exposure. Study overall: Per-sample variation in TCR yield stemmed mainly from small pooled library volume differences.

General study results and limits: DPC sensitization did not alter TCRs above 1 in 1000 frequency.

Germline values: CDR1 SNHLY, CDR2 FYNNEI. The CDR3 sequence is 14 residues long. V lost 3 bases and J 1 base, leaving 6 bases between the germline ends. This clonotype was found many times. What it binds is unknown. Whole blood that had not been fractionated was the source of extracted total RNA. The study's library attached unique molecular identifiers to single cDNA molecules. Original data processing: Sample TCR counts, which ranged from about 20,000 to 690,600, had a median of around 93,000. TCRdb re-called the 5' RACE reads through MiXCR, storing one row per CDR3 protein. The V and J calls reflect TCRdb's pipeline rather than the authors' work. The sample yields 110,000 to 150,000 distinct CDR3 sequences, 4.1% seen once.

This receptor was identified in a female donor in good health. The chain carries TRBV2 and TRBJ2-2, with D possibly TRBD1 on 6 matching bases. The CDR3 is CASSETGNTGELFF. The CDR3, as DNA: TGTGCCAGCAGTGAGACAGGGAACACCGGGGAGCTGTTTTTT.